This entry is about one T cell receptor beta chain. The antigen remains unidentified. The germline gives CDR1 SGHAT, CDR2 FQDESV (reference sequence). The CDR3 totals 15 residues. After removal of 5 bases from V and 1 base from J, the junction contained 3 bases not matched to a gene. These data belong to a study of cytomegalovirus exposure and HLA in healthy donors. The overall study: For the approximately 420 genotyped donors, more than 80% fell within the Caucasian-associated ancestry cluster. Study-wide findings and caveats: According to an earlier analysis, most TCR beta V segments yielded productive rearrangements about 87% or about 30% of the time. TCR association rates varied by HLA locus in a later analysis, with DRB1 highest and HLA-C lowest. There were 160 or so TCR beta chains listed as cytomegalovirus-associated.

It was with 60 Vbeta and 13 Jbeta primers that the PCR ran. Assay: immunoSEQ multiplex PCR; the TCRdb copy retains only in-frame clones and omits some. The data show approximately 89,000 clones, about 80% seen once. This chain joins TRBV11-1 and TRBJ2-2; 8 bases match TRBD1. The clonotype originates from a male donor in good health and CMV-seronegative. The sequenced sample consisted of PBMCs. The CDR3 is CASSPDRGNTGELFF. The CDR3 nucleotides are TGTGCCAGCAGCCCTGACAGGGGGAACACCGGGGAGCTGTTTTTT.